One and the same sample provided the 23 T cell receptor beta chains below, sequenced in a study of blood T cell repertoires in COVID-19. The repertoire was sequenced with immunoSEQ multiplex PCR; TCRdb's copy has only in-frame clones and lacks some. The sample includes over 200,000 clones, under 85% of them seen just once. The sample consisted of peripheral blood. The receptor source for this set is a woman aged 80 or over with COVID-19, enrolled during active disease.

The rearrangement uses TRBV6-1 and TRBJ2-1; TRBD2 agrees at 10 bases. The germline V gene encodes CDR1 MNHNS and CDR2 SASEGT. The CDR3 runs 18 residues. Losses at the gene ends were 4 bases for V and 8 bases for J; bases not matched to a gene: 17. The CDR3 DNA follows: TGTGCCAGCAGTGCGTCCTTCACTCTAGCGGGAGATGGTGATGAGCAGTTCTTC. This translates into CASSASFTLAGDGDEQFF.

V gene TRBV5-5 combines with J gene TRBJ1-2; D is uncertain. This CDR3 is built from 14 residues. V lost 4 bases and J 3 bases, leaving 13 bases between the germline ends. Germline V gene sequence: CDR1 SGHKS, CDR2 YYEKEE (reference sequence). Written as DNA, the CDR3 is TGTGCCAGCAGCCCGCCTGCCCAGTACTATGGCTACACCTTC. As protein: CASSPPAQYYGYTF.

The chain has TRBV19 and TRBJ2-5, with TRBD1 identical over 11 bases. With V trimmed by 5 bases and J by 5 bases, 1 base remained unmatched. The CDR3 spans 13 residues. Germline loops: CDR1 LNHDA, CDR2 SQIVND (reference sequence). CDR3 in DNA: TGTGCCAGTAGTCGGGACAGGGGGGAGACCCAGTACTTC. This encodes CASSRDRGETQYF.

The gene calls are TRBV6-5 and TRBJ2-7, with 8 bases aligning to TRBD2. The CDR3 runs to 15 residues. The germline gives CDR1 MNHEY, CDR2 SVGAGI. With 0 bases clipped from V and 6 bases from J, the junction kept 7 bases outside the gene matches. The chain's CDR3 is CASSYSIAGRGEQYF. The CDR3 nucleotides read TGTGCCAGCAGTTACTCGATAGCGGGGAGGGGCGAGCAGTACTTC.

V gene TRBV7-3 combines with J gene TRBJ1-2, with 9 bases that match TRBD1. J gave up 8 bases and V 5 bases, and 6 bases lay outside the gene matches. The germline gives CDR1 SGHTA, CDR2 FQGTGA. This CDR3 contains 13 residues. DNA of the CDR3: TGTGCCAGCAGCCGGACAGGGGTGGGCGGCTACACCTTC. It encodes CASSRTGVGGYTF.

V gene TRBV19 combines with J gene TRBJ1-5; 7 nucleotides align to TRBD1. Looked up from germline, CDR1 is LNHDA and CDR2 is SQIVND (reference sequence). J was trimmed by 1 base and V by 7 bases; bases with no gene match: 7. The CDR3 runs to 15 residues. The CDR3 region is CASTTTGASNQPQHF. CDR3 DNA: TGTGCCAGTACCACAACAGGGGCGAGCAATCAGCCCCAGCATTTT.

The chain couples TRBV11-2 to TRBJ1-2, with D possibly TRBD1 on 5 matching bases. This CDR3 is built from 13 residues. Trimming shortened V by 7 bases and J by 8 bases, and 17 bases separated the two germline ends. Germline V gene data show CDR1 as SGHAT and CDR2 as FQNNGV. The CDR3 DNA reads TGTGCCAGCACCTCGGGGGGGGAGGGAGGCTACACCTTC. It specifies CASTSGGEGGYTF.

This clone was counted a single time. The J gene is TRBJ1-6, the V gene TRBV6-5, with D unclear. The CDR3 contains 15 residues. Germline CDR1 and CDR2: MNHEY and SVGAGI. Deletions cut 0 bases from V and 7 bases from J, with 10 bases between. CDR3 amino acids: CASSYSRPLNSPLHF. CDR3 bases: TGTGCCAGCAGTTACTCGAGGCCACTAAATTCACCCCTCCACTTT.

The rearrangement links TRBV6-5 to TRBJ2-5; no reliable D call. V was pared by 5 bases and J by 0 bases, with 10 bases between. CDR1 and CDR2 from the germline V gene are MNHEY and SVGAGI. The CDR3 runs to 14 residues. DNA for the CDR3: TGTGCCAGCAGTCGGTCGATGTACCAAGAGACCCAGTACTTC. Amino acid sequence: CASSRSMYQETQYF.

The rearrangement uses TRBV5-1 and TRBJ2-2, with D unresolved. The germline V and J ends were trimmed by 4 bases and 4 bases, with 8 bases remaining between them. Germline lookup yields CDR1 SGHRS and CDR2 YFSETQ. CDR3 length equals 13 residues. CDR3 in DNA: TGCGCCAGCAGCCCCCTCCCCACCGGGGAGCTGTTTTTT. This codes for CASSPLPTGELFF.

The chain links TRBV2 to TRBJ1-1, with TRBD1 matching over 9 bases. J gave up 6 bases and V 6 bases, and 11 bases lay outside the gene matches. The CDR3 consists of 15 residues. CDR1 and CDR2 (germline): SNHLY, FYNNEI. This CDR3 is CASRAGQGGVSEAFF. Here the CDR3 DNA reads TGTGCCAGCAGGGCGGGACAGGGAGGAGTGTCTGAAGCTTTCTTT.

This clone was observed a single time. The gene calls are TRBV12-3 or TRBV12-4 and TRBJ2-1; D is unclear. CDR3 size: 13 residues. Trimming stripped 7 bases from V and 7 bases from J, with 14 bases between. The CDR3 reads CASKIAIENEQFF. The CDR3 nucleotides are TGTGCCAGCAAAATCGCTATTGAGAATGAGCAGTTCTTC.

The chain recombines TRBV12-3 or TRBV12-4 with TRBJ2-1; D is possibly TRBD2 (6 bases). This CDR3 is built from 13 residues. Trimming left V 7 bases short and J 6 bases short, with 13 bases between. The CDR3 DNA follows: TGTGCCAGCACCCTCCTAGCGATCAATGAGCAGTTCTTC. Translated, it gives CASTLLAINEQFF.

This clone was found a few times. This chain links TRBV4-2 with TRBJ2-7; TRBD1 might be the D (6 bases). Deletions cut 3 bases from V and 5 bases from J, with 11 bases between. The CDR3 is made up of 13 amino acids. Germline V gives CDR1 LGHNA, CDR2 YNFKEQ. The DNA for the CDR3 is TGTGCCAGCAGCCAGATACAGGGTCACGAGCAGTACTTC. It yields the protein CASSQIQGHEQYF.

The CDR3: CASSSGGSYNSPLHF. The CDR3 region has the DNA TGTGCCAGCAGTTCCGGGGGGTCCTATAATTCACCCCTCCACTTT. The chain links TRBV6-5 to TRBJ1-6; perhaps TRBD1 as D (5 bases). The CDR3 has 15 residues. CDR1 is MNHEY and CDR2 is SVGAGI in the germline V gene. Between the trimmed V and J ends, which lost 4 bases and 1 base, there was a span of 8 bases.

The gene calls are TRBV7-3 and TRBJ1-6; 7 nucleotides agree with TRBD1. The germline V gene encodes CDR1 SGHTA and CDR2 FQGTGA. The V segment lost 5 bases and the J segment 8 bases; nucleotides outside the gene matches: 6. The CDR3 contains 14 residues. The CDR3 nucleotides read TGTGCCAGCAGCCTGGGGACAGCCTATTCACCCCTCCACTTT. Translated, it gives CASSLGTAYSPLHF.

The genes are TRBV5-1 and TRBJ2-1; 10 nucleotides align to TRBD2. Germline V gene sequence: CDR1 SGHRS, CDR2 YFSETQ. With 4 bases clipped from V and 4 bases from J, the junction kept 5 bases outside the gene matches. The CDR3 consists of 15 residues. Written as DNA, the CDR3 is TGCGCCAGCAGCCGAGCGGGAGGGCCGTACAATGAGCAGTTCTTC. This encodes CASSRAGGPYNEQFF.

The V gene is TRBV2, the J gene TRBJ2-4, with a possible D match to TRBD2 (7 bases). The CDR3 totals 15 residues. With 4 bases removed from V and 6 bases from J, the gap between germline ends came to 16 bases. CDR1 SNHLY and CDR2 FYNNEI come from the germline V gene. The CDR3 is CASSVGGRDRNIQYF. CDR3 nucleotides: TGTGCCAGCAGTGTCGGGGGGCGCGATAGAAACATTCAGTACTTC.

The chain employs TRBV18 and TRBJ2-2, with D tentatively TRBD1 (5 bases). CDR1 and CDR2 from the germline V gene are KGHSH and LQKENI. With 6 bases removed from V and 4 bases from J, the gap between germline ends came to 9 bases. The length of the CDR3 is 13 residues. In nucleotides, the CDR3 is TGTGCCAGCTCGGACATAACCACCGGGGAGCTGTTTTTT. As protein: CASSDITTGELFF.

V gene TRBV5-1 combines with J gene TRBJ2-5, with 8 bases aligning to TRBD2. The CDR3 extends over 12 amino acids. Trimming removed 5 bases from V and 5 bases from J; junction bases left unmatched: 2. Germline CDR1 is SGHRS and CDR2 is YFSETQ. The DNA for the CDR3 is TGCGCCAGCAGACCGGGAGGGGAGACCCAGTACTTC. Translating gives CASRPGGETQYF. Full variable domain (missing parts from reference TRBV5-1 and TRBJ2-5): KAGVTQTPRYLIKTRGQQVTLSCSPISGHRSVSWYQQTPGQGLQFLFEYFSETQRNKGNFPGRFSGRQFSNSRSEMNVSTLELGDSALYLCASRPGGETQYFGPGTRLLVL.

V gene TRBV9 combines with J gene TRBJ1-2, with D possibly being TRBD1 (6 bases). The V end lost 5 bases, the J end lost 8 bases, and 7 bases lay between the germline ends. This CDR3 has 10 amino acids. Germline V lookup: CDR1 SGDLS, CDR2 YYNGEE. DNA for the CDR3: TGTGCCAGCAGTGGGGGCGGCTACACCTTC. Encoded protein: CASSGGGYTF.

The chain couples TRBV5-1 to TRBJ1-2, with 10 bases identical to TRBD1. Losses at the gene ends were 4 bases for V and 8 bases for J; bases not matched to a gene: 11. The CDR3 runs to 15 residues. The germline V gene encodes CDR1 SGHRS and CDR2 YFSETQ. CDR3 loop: CASSPSSGTGDGYTF. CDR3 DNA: TGCGCCAGCAGCCCATCCTCCGGGACAGGGGACGGCTACACCTTC.

The CDR3 loop reads CASSTRDSLSYEQYF. In DNA form, the CDR3 reads TGTGCCAGTAGTACCCGGGACAGCTTAAGTTACGAGCAGTACTTC. This chain joins TRBV19 and TRBJ2-7; 7 bases line up with TRBD1. The CDR3 extends over 15 amino acids. CDR1 is LNHDA and CDR2 is SQIVND in the germline V gene (reference sequence). The J segment lost 4 bases and the V segment lost 4 bases, leaving 10 bases of the junction unmatched.